This is a list of T cell receptor beta chains from one sample in a study of breast tumors, draining lymph nodes, adjacent tissues. TCRdb independently ran MiXCR on the multiplex PCR reads; one entry per CDR3 protein. The repertoire holds roughly 110,000 distinct CDR3 sequences, with around 30% as singletons. Sequenced material: axillary lymph node tissue. These receptors were collected from a female donor with breast cancer. Some clones in this sample may be carry-over from other donors' samples. The CDR3 runs from the conserved cysteine through the conserved F or W. Fields, in order: J gene, clone size, V gene, D gene, CDR3 protein. A D gene is named only where the DNA matches it firmly. Rows give clone size only sometimes, using once, few, many, or a class for an expanded clone.

J: TRBJ1-6
size: many
V: TRBV30
D: .
CDR3: CAWSVEAGASPLHF

J: TRBJ1-2
size: .
V: TRBV30
D: .
CDR3: CAWSLGGVGYGYTF

J: TRBJ1-2
size: many
V: TRBV11-1
D: .
CDR3: CASSRLSGGPTF

J: TRBJ1-2
size: .
V: TRBV20-1
D: .
CDR3: CSATTARNYGYTF

J: TRBJ2-1
size: many
V: TRBV5-1
D: .
CDR3: CASSLEGRRREYNEQFF

J: TRBJ1-1
size: .
V: TRBV20-1
D: .
CDR3: CSARDGRTAGNTEAFF

J: TRBJ2-7
size: many
V: TRBV4-1
D: TRBD2
CDR3: CASSQEGTSGRSRSYEQYF

J: TRBJ2-6
size: many
V: TRBV20-1
D: .
CDR3: CSARDGGSGANVLTF

J: TRBJ1-1
size: few
V: TRBV30
D: .
CDR3: CAWSYLSGTEAFF

J: TRBJ2-2
size: many
V: TRBV6-1
D: .
CDR3: CASRTTGSGELFF

J: TRBJ2-1
size: many
V: TRBV7-2
D: .
CDR3: CASSLGYNEQFF

J: TRBJ1-6
size: .
V: TRBV20-1
D: .
CDR3: CSARTGPNPPLHF

J: TRBJ2-2
size: .
V: TRBV29-1
D: .
CDR3: CSVTAFANTGELFF

J: TRBJ2-1
size: .
V: TRBV27
D: .
CDR3: CASSPPGLNNEQFF

J: TRBJ2-1
size: once
V: TRBV15
D: TRBD1
CDR3: CATSSPGQGYNEQFF

J: TRBJ1-2
size: many
V: TRBV5-8
D: .
CDR3: CASSLAGFVNYGYTF

J: TRBJ2-1
size: many
V: TRBV7-9
D: .
CDR3: CASSFSQPYNEQFF

J: TRBJ2-5
size: many
V: TRBV4-2
D: TRBD2
CDR3: CASSQESGRARGQETQYF

J: TRBJ2-5
size: many
V: TRBV5-5
D: .
CDR3: CASSLGQIQETQYF

J: TRBJ2-6
size: .
V: TRBV3-1
D: TRBD1
CDR3: CASAGTGVTGANVLTF

J: TRBJ2-3
size: many
V: TRBV7-3
D: .
CDR3: CASSLSGSDTQYF

J: TRBJ1-2
size: .
V: TRBV2
D: .
CDR3: CATLAVAGGYTF

J: TRBJ2-2
size: .
V: TRBV9
D: TRBD1
CDR3: CASSVRDSNTGELFF

J: TRBJ2-7
size: many
V: TRBV12-3/TRBV12-4
D: TRBD2
CDR3: CASRTGTSGAWEQYF

J: TRBJ2-7
size: many
V: TRBV4-1
D: TRBD2
CDR3: CASSQVLAGAYEQYF

J: TRBJ2-6
size: many
V: TRBV7-3
D: TRBD2
CDR3: CASSPTAGAGANVLTF

J: TRBJ2-4
size: many
V: TRBV6-5
D: .
CDR3: CASSPRRVPNIQYF

J: TRBJ2-7
size: many
V: TRBV2
D: TRBD1
CDR3: CASKGQGAYEQYF

J: TRBJ1-1
size: .
V: TRBV7-8
D: .
CDR3: CASSLGGDYGTLNTEAFF

J: TRBJ2-1
size: many
V: TRBV4-2
D: .
CDR3: CASSPTAPYNEQFF

J: TRBJ2-4
size: many
V: TRBV6-6
D: .
CDR3: CASSYGEENIQYF

J: TRBJ1-4
size: .
V: TRBV19
D: .
CDR3: CASSPGDFGEKLFF